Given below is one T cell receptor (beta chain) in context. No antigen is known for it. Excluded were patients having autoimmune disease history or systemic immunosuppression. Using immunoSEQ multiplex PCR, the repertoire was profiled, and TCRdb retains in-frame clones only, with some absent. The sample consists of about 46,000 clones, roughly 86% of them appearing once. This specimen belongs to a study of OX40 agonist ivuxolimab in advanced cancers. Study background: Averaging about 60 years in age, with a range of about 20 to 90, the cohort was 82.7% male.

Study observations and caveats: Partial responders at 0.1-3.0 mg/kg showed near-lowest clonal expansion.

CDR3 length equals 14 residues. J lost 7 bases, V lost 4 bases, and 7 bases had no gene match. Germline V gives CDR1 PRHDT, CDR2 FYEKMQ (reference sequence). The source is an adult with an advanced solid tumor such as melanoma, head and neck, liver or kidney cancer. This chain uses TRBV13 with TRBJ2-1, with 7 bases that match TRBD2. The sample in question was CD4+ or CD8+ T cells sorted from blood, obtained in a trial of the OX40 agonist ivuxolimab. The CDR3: CASSSRTRRNEQFF. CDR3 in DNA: TGTGCCAGCAGCTCCCGGACTAGAAGAAATGAGCAGTTCTTC.